Described below is a single TCR beta chain sequence and its context. Its specificity is unknown. A far more abundant clone sits one base away, making this likely a read error. Ten immunoSEQ deep assay plates were used to sequence the DNA of unsorted PBMCs. The method was immunoSEQ multiplex PCR; TCRdb's version includes in-frame clones alone and lacks a portion of them. The sample consists of some 530,000 clones, 81% of them appearing once. This sample is drawn from a study of shared clonotypes between healthy human individuals. Looking at the study overall: Aged 18 to 49, the donors were a couple of women and a few men.

Study results and caveats: Apart from blood, nothing was sampled; tissue repertoires likely differ.

This TCR was recovered from a woman between 40 and 55 years old in good health. Some clones in this sample may be carry-over from other donors' samples. Sequencing was carried out using PBMCs.

The CDR3 nucleotides are TGTACCAGCAGTTTCACAGATACGCAGTATTTT. This sequence encodes CTSSFTDTQYF. J is TRBJ2-3 and V is TRBV28; D is unclear. The CDR3 consists of 11 residues. From germline, CDR1 is MDHEN and CDR2 SYDVKM.